This T cell receptor (beta chain) was captured by sequencing in a study of human T cells and chemical hapten exposure. Original data processing: Sampled TCR counts reached a median of 95,638 per sample, with values ranging from 23,224 to 690,600. TCRdb passed the RACE reads through MiXCR, listing each CDR3 protein once. What appears here as the V and J calls and clone size reflects TCRdb's work, not the paper's. There are 100,000 to 150,000 distinct CDR3 sequences in the sample; 9% to 10% occur only once, and around 1.9% lies in the top ten. Trimming stripped 3 bases from V and 7 bases from J, with 6 bases between. The CDR3 contains 12 residues. Germline V gives CDR1 SEHNR, CDR2 FQNEAQ (reference sequence). This clonotype was seen a few times. Time point meaning: healthy volunteer bleed at 2 weeks. Whole blood, unfractionated, served as the material for total RNA extraction.

This sequence originates from a male donor in good health. Some clones in this sample may be carry-over from other donors' samples. The chain recombines TRBV7-9 with TRBJ1-4, with D uncertain. Sample: whole blood. The DNA of the CDR3 is TGTGCCAGCAGCTTGCCCGGTGAAAAACTGTTTTTT. Translated: CASSLPGEKLFF.